Here is one T cell receptor (beta chain) with its context. Its antigen remains unknown. Germline V gene data show CDR1 as KGHSH and CDR2 as LQKENI. This CDR3 is built from 14 residues. The junction had 9 bases not matched to a gene; V was cut back by 10 bases and J by 3 bases. The table came from immunoSEQ multiplex PCR; TCRdb's copy has only in-frame clones and leaves some out. Among some 2 million clones listed, 85% to 95% were seen once. This sample was included in a study of shared clonotypes between healthy human individuals. Regarding the study as a whole: In several donors, about 5% of naive CD4 clonotypes appeared in common.

The TCR comes from a man aged 18 to 29 in good health. The sample comprised naive CD4+ T cells sorted from blood. As to subset: CD45RA+ positively selected. The chain has TRBV18 and TRBJ2-1, with 7 nucleotides matching TRBD2. The CDR3 nucleotides are TGTGCCATAACACATAGCGGGTACTACAATGAGCAGTTCTTC. The encoded protein is CAITHSGYYNEQFF.